Presented here are 12 T cell receptor beta chains from one specimen sequenced in a study of multiple sclerosis patients with progressive multifocal leukoencephalopathy. Clones were read by immunoSEQ multiplex PCR, and TCRdb kept only the in-frame ones, dropping some. The sample records some 30,000 clones, around 85% being singletons. Time point noted: time of PML onset. Sequenced here: PBMCs, sampled from a patient treated with natalizumab. The receptor set was obtained from a woman in her twenties or thirties with progressive multifocal leukoencephalopathy.

V usage is TRBV29-1 and J usage is TRBJ1-4; no clear D gene. The CDR3 covers 10 residues. Looked up from germline, CDR1 is SQVTM and CDR2 is ANQGSEA. Between the trimmed V and J ends, which lost 6 bases and 3 bases, there was a span of 2 bases. The CDR3: CSVSNEKLFF. The DNA of the CDR3 is TGCAGCGTGTCTAATGAAAAACTGTTTTTT.

The chain combines TRBV4-3 with TRBJ2-7, with D maybe TRBD1 (6 bases). CDR1 is LGHNA and CDR2 is YSLEER in the germline V gene. This CDR3 is built from 15 residues. Trimming took off 4 bases at V and 2 bases at J, with 15 bases between the two ends. CDR3 sequence reads: CASSLQQGFAYEQYF. The CDR3 DNA sequence: TGCGCCAGCAGCCTTCAGCAGGGGTTTGCCTACGAGCAGTACTTC.

The CDR3 sequence: CASSPSGNQPQHF. The CDR3 DNA is TGTGCCAGCAGTCCCTCAGGGAATCAGCCCCAGCATTTT. V gene TRBV28 combines with J gene TRBJ1-5; D is possibly TRBD1 (5 bases). CDR1 is MDHEN, CDR2 SYDVKM, per germline. CDR3 length equals 13 residues. The V gene lost 5 bases and the J gene lost 4 bases, with 9 bases spanning the gap.

The J gene is TRBJ1-2, the V gene TRBV4-3; possible D gene TRBD1, 5 bases. The CDR3 loop spans 15 amino acids. Trimming removed 5 bases at V and 4 bases at J, with 17 bases between. Germline V lookup: CDR1 LGHNA, CDR2 YSLEER. In DNA, the CDR3 is TGCGCCAGCAGCATGACAACAGGTTCCCTCTATGGCTACACCTTC. Residues: CASSMTTGSLYGYTF.

This clone was counted between two and nine times. This chain joins TRBV19 and TRBJ2-2; D may be TRBD1 or TRBD2 (5 bases each). Germline assignment: CDR1 LNHDA and CDR2 SQIVND (reference sequence). Trimming stripped 5 bases from V and 10 bases from J, with 17 bases between. The length of the CDR3 is 14 residues. Written as DNA, the CDR3 is TGTGCCAGTAGTGAACCGGGACCCCGTACGGAGCTGTTTTTT. Translation: CASSEPGPRTELFF.

The chain joins TRBV2 to TRBJ1-2; D gene ambiguous. CDR3 length equals 12 residues. V lost 7 bases and J lost 4, with 10 bases in between. CDR1 is SNHLY, CDR2 FYNNEI, per germline. CDR3 protein: CASKPVSYGYTF. CDR3 nucleotide sequence: TGTGCCAGCAAACCCGTGAGCTATGGCTACACCTTC.

Only one count was recorded for this clone. This chain joins TRBV6-1 and TRBJ2-7, with TRBD2 matching 11 bases. V was pared by 6 bases and J by 6 bases, with 4 bases of the junction left unmatched. This CDR3 has 13 amino acids. CDR1 is MNHNS, CDR2 SASEGT, per germline. CDR3 sequence (DNA): TGTGCCAGCAGCGCTACTAGCGGGGGCGAGCAGTACTTC. Translation: CASSATSGGEQYF.

The chain combines TRBV19 with TRBJ1-2; D is perhaps TRBD1 (5 bases). The V and J ends lost 4 bases and 3 bases respectively, with 12 bases between them. The CDR3 is made up of 14 amino acids. CDR1 LNHDA and CDR2 SQIVND come from the germline V gene (reference sequence). The CDR3 spells CASSTTPTDYGYTF. CDR3 DNA sequence: TGTGCCAGTAGTACGACCCCGACAGACTATGGCTACACCTTC.

J is TRBJ2-7 and V is TRBV28; 10 nucleotides line up with TRBD1. The length of the CDR3 is 15 residues. CDR1 and CDR2 from the germline V gene are MDHEN and SYDVKM. V was clipped by 3 bases and J by 8 bases; unmatched bases: 10. For the CDR3, the DNA is TGTGCCAGCAGTTTGTCGGACAGGGGGGCCGGTAAGCAGTACTTC. Its translation is CASSLSDRGAGKQYF.

The V gene is TRBV5-4, the J gene TRBJ2-5; 8 bases align to TRBD2. V was pared by 2 bases and J by 2 bases, with 11 bases of the junction left unmatched. The germline V gene has CDR1 SGHNT and CDR2 YYREEE (reference sequence). The CDR3 loop spans 17 amino acids. This CDR3 reads CASSFGFGAGGQETQYF. Here the CDR3 DNA reads TGTGCCAGCAGCTTCGGTTTTGGGGCGGGGGGTCAAGAGACCCAGTACTTC.

In nucleotides, the CDR3 is TGTGCCAGCAGCCCGGACAGGGGGCGGGATACGCAGTATTTT. Protein product: CASSPDRGRDTQYF. The chain recombines TRBV5-4 with TRBJ2-3; 11 bases map to TRBD1. Germline loops: CDR1 SGHNT, CDR2 YYREEE (reference sequence). V lost 4 bases and J lost 6; bases outside the gene matches: 4. The CDR3 is 14 residues long. Full variable domain (rest looked up from reference TRBV5-4 and TRBJ2-3): ETGVTQSPTHLIKTRGQQVTLRCSSQSGHNTVSWYQQALGQGPQFIFQYYREEENGRGNFPPRFSGLQFPNYSSELNVNALELDDSALYLCASSPDRGRDTQYFGPGTRLTVL.

This chain uses TRBV6-1 with TRBJ1-1, with TRBD1 matching over 7 bases. Germline V gives CDR1 MNHNS, CDR2 SASEGT. This CDR3 contains 16 residues. Losses at the gene ends were 0 bases for V and 5 bases for J; bases not matched to a gene: 9. For the CDR3, the DNA is TGTGCCAGCAGTGAAGCGCTTGGAGGGGGCAGGACTGAAGCTTTCTTT. Its protein product is CASSEALGGGRTEAFF.